Presented here are 26 T cell receptor beta chains from one specimen sequenced in a study of cytomegalovirus exposure and HLA in healthy donors (dated by TCRdb to the late 2010s). The library was made by the immunoSEQ multiplex PCR assay. For the multiplex PCR, a mixture combining 60 forward primers for TCR Vbeta segments and 13 reverse primers for TCR Jbeta segments was used. TCRdb took over this immuneACCESS table, retaining in-frame rearrangements with V and J assigned. Such tables are incomplete; in checked studies, under half of the missing clones stem from an unresolved V gene, and the remainder is unexplained. In all, the sample holds about 210,000 clones, and over 80% of those were seen once. The ten largest account for 6% of the sample. Input material: PBMCs. The origin of the receptors is a man in his forties in good health and CMV-seropositive.

DNA for the CDR3: TGTGCCAGCAGTTCTCCCGGGACAGCGCCGGAGCAGTACGTC. Protein sequence: CASSSPGTAPEQYV. J is TRBJ2-7 and V is TRBV6-1, with 7 positions matching TRBD1. In germline, CDR1 is MNHNS, CDR2 SASEGT. The CDR3 loop spans 14 amino acids. The J segment lost 7 bases and the V segment lost 5 bases, leaving 11 bases of the junction unmatched.

This chain uses TRBV5-4 with TRBJ2-1; D is unresolved. V lost 4 bases and J lost 6, with 17 bases in between. CDR1 and CDR2 from the germline V gene are SGHNT and YYREEE (reference sequence). This CDR3 has 15 residues. The CDR3, as DNA: TGTGCCAGCAGCCCTTTAGCCGATGCGATCAATGAGCAGTTCTTC. It encodes CASSPLADAINEQFF.

This clone has a count of ten or more. This sequence joins TRBV6-1 and TRBJ2-1; tentative D call: TRBD1 (8 bases). CDR1 MNHNS and CDR2 SASEGT come from the germline V gene. V gave up 8 bases and J gave up 6 bases, with 17 bases separating them. The CDR3 has 14 amino acids. The DNA of the CDR3 is TGTGCCAGCCACAGGGGGGGATGGGGCAATGAGCAGTTCTTC. It specifies CASHRGGWGNEQFF.

This clone has only a few counts. The V and J genes are TRBV6-5 and TRBJ1-4; 7 bases agree with TRBD1. Trimming removed 4 bases from V and 8 bases from J; junction bases left unmatched: 7. The V gene's germline CDR1 is MNHEY and CDR2 SVGAGI. The CDR3 is 14 residues long. CDR3 amino acids: CASSWDSGGEKLFF. CDR3 nucleotides: TGTGCCAGCAGTTGGGACAGCGGCGGGGAAAAACTGTTTTTT.

This clone has only a few counts. V and J are TRBV7-9 and TRBJ1-6, with 9 bases that match TRBD1. This CDR3 has 14 amino acids. CDR1 and CDR2 from the germline V gene are SEHNR and FQNEAQ (reference sequence). V trimming: 5 bases; J trimming: 10 bases; junction bases outside the gene matches: 6. The CDR3 DNA reads TGTGCCAGCAGCGCGACAGGGGGTTTGTCACCCCTCCACTTT. Its translation: CASSATGGLSPLHF.

The chain is built from TRBV19 and TRBJ2-7, with TRBD2 matching 7 bases. The CDR3 sequence is 19 residues long. Germline trimming cut 5 bases from V and 3 bases from J; bases unmatched to any gene: 22. Germline assignment: CDR1 LNHDA and CDR2 SQIVND (reference sequence). The CDR3 sequence is CASSPREGSPAGIRYEQYF. CDR3 nucleotide sequence: TGTGCCAGTAGTCCTAGAGAGGGGTCACCAGCGGGAATCCGCTACGAGCAGTACTTC.

This sequence joins TRBV19 and TRBJ1-5; D is possibly TRBD1 (6 bases). Germline CDR1 and CDR2: LNHDA and SQIVND (reference sequence). CDR3 size: 13 residues. V was pared by 5 bases and J by 5 bases, with 10 bases between. CDR3 sequence (DNA): TGTGCCAGTAGTTGGGCAGGGGATCAGCCCCAGCATTTT. Translating gives CASSWAGDQPQHF. Full variable domain (remainder filled in from reference TRBV19 and TRBJ1-5): DGGITQSPKYLFRKEGQNVTLSCEQNLNHDAMYWYRQDPGQGLRLIYYSQIVNDFQKGDIAEGYSVSREKKESFPLTVTSAQKNPTAFYLCASSWAGDQPQHFGDGTRLSIL.

The chain has TRBV11-3 and TRBJ2-3; 9 nucleotides match TRBD1. Trimming at V came to 5 bases and at J to 15 bases, leaving 18 bases not matched to a gene. This CDR3 is built from 15 residues. CDR1 is SGHNT, CDR2 YENEEA, per germline. CDR3 nucleotides: TGTGCCAGCAGCCCAACAGGACAGGGGTCTTCCCACGTATATTTT. The encoded protein is CASSPTGQGSSHVYF. Variable domain in full (rest from reference TRBV11-3 and TRBJ2-3): EAGVVQSPRYKIIEKKQPVAFWCNPISGHNTLYWYLQNLGQGPELLIRYENEEAVDDSQLPKDRFSAERLKGVDSTLKIQPAELGDSAVYLCASSPTGQGSSHVYFGPGTRLTVL.

V and J are TRBV5-6 and TRBJ2-1; D gene unclear. The V end was cut by 4 bases, the J end by 8 bases, with 7 bases between. The length of the CDR3 is 11 residues. The germline V gene encodes CDR1 SGHDT and CDR2 YYEEEE. The CDR3 sequence: CASSVSDEQFF. CDR3 sequence (DNA): TGTGCCAGCAGCGTAAGCGATGAGCAGTTCTTC.

In nucleotides, the CDR3 is TGTGCCAGCAGCTTAACTAGCGGGCCTTACAATGAGCAGTTCTTC. Its protein product is CASSLTSGPYNEQFF. This chain connects TRBV7-3 to TRBJ2-1; 7 nucleotides match TRBD2. The CDR3 totals 15 residues. Looked up from germline, CDR1 is SGHTA and CDR2 is FQGTGA. V lost 0 bases, J lost 4 bases, and 3 bases stayed unmatched.

The rearrangement links TRBV9 to TRBJ1-5; D remains ambiguous. Germline V CDR1 and CDR2: SGDLS, YYNGEE. The CDR3 has 14 residues. V was shortened by 0 bases and J by 3 bases, with 7 bases between the two germline ends. CDR3 sequence: CASSVAGINQPQHF. The CDR3 DNA reads as TGTGCCAGCAGCGTAGCGGGTATCAATCAGCCCCAGCATTTT.

This clone showed up just a few times. The chain joins TRBV30 to TRBJ2-1; TRBD1 is a possible D gene (6 bases). Germline assignment: CDR1 GTSNPN and CDR2 SVGIG (reference sequence). The CDR3 is 14 residues long. V lost 6 bases to trimming and J lost 0 bases, with 12 bases between them. The CDR3 nucleotides read TGTGCCTGTCAGACAGGTAGCTCCTACAATGAGCAGTTCTTC. This gives the protein CACQTGSSYNEQFF.

The J gene is TRBJ1-1, the V gene TRBV5-4, with a weak D call TRBD1 (6 bases). The V gene lost 0 bases and the J gene lost 1 base, with 13 bases spanning the gap. This CDR3 is 16 amino acids long. Germline V gene sequence: CDR1 SGHNT, CDR2 YYREEE (reference sequence). As DNA, the CDR3 is TGTGCCAGCAGCTTGGAGCTACAGGGCTCGAACACTGAAGCTTTCTTT. Translating it yields CASSLELQGSNTEAFF.

This sequence joins TRBV18 and TRBJ1-3; D remains unclear. The CDR3 loop spans 17 amino acids. CDR1 and CDR2 from the germline V gene are KGHSH and LQKENI. V was trimmed by 2 bases and J by 0 bases, leaving 14 bases between them. The CDR3 region is CASSPIGRESSGNTIYF. For the CDR3, the DNA is TGTGCCAGCTCACCAATCGGGCGGGAGAGCTCTGGAAACACCATATATTTT.

The chain is built from TRBV18 and TRBJ1-2; maybe TRBD1 (6 bases). Germline loops: CDR1 KGHSH, CDR2 LQKENI. Trimming took off 0 bases at V and 5 bases at J, with 19 bases between the two ends. The CDR3 has 17 amino acids. The CDR3 sequence is CASSPPNSYVGGYGYTF. CDR3 nucleotides: TGTGCCAGCTCACCACCGAATTCCTATGTAGGGGGTTATGGCTACACCTTC.

The rearrangement joins TRBV7-9 to TRBJ2-5; 8 nucleotides align to TRBD1. Germline trimming cut 4 bases from V and 1 base from J; bases unmatched to any gene: 2. The CDR3 extends over 14 amino acids. Per germline, CDR1 SEHNR and CDR2 FQNEAQ (reference sequence). For the CDR3, the DNA is TGTGCCAGCAGCTACGGGACAGGCCAAGAGACCCAGTACTTC. Its translation: CASSYGTGQETQYF.

V usage is TRBV27 and J usage is TRBJ2-7; maybe TRBD2 (7 bases). The CDR3 consists of 14 residues. The V and J ends lost 0 bases and 5 bases respectively, with 11 bases between them. Germline CDR1 MNHEY, CDR2 SMNVEV (reference sequence). CDR3 nucleotides: TGTGCCAGCAGTTTATCGACGGGGGGCGACGAGCAGTACTTC. Translating it yields CASSLSTGGDEQYF.

V and J are TRBV28 and TRBJ1-2; D is undetermined. The ends were cut back, 4 bases at V and 0 bases at J, with 9 bases in the middle. This CDR3 comprises 14 residues. The germline CDR1 and CDR2 sequences are MDHEN and SYDVKM. The chain's CDR3 is CASSSPGANYGYTF. The CDR3 nucleotides read TGTGCCAGCAGTTCCCCGGGAGCTAACTATGGCTACACCTTC.

The chain links TRBV6-5 to TRBJ1-4; no definite D call. The CDR3 sequence is 15 residues long. Trimming shortened V by 8 bases and J by 5 bases, and 18 bases separated the two germline ends. Germline CDR1 is MNHEY and CDR2 is SVGAGI. The CDR3 spells CASGLFRRENEKLFF. CDR3 nucleotide sequence: TGTGCCAGCGGATTGTTCCGTAGGGAGAATGAAAAACTGTTTTTT.

The J gene is TRBJ2-7, the V gene TRBV7-9, with D tentatively TRBD1 (5 bases). V was clipped by 3 bases and J by 4 bases, with 10 bases between them. The CDR3 loop spans 13 amino acids. The germline V gene has CDR1 SEHNR and CDR2 FQNEAQ (reference sequence). The CDR3 DNA sequence: TGTGCCAGCAGCTTTCTTGGGGCTTACGAGCAGTACTTC. Amino acid sequence: CASSFLGAYEQYF.

The chain uses TRBV5-4 and TRBJ1-4; 9 bases align to TRBD1. CDR3 length: 16 residues. CDR1 SGHNT and CDR2 YYREEE come from the germline V gene (reference sequence). V gave up 3 bases and J gave up 8 bases; unmatched junction bases: 11. This CDR3 is CASSSAGQGIKEKLFF. The CDR3 DNA is TGTGCCAGCAGCTCGGCGGGACAGGGTATAAAGGAAAAACTGTTTTTT.

A single count supports this clone. V gene TRBV25-1 combines with J gene TRBJ2-1; D possibly corresponds to TRBD2 (5 bases). This CDR3 is 15 amino acids long. The V gene lost 4 bases and the J gene lost 3 bases, with 13 bases spanning the gap. CDR1 and CDR2 (germline): MGHDK, SYGVNS. The CDR3: CASSGGLKFYNEQFF. The CDR3 nucleotides are TGTGCCAGCAGTGGAGGACTCAAGTTCTACAATGAGCAGTTCTTC.

This clone was seen a handful of times. The CDR3 DNA sequence: TGTGCCAGCATTCAGGGGGCGAGGGGGAATGAAAAACTGTTTTTT. Translation: CASIQGARGNEKLFF. The rearrangement joins TRBV6-1 to TRBJ1-4; 8 positions agree with TRBD1. V was clipped by 7 bases and J by 5 bases; unmatched bases: 9. Germline V gives CDR1 MNHNS, CDR2 SASEGT. The CDR3 runs 15 residues.

This clone was seen only a few times. The chain links TRBV27 to TRBJ2-3; weak D call: TRBD2 (5 bases). V dropped 0 bases and J dropped 2 bases, with 9 bases sitting between them. Germline CDR1 reads MNHEY; CDR2 reads SMNVEV (reference sequence). There are 15 residues in the CDR3. CDR3 nucleotide sequence: TGTGCCAGCAGTTTATCGGTCGGGGTCACAGATACGCAGTATTTT. Encoded protein: CASSLSVGVTDTQYF.

The chain links TRBV7-9 to TRBJ2-1, with 11 bases lining up with TRBD2. Germline lookup yields CDR1 SEHNR and CDR2 FQNEAQ (reference sequence). Trimming at V came to 5 bases and at J to 3 bases, leaving 9 bases not matched to a gene. This CDR3 has 17 amino acids. The CDR3 DNA sequence: TGTGCCAGCAGCATATTCGTCACTAGCGGGAGCTACAATGAGCAGTTCTTC. It is translated as CASSIFVTSGSYNEQFF. Based on the CDR3 plus reference TRBV7-9 and TRBJ2-1, the full variable domain is DTGVSQNPRHKITKRGQNVTFRCDPISEHNRLYWYRQTLGQGPEFLTYFQNEAQLEKSRLLSDRFSAERPKGSFSTLEIQRTEQGDSAMYLCASSIFVTSGSYNEQFFGPGTRLTVL.

This chain's CDR3 is CASSYGRRPSSYEQYF. DNA for the CDR3: TGTGCCAGCAGTTACGGGAGGAGACCAAGCTCCTACGAGCAGTACTTC. The chain couples TRBV6-5 to TRBJ2-7, with D tentatively TRBD2 (6 bases). Looked up from germline, CDR1 is MNHEY and CDR2 is SVGAGI. The CDR3 loop spans 16 amino acids. Trimming took 2 bases from V and 0 from J, leaving 14 bases between them.